The sample holds many counts of the clone carrying this T cell receptor beta chain. From the 5' RACE reads, TCRdb called clonotypes with MiXCR, one entry per CDR3 protein. The data contain roughly 39,000 distinct CDR3 sequences, 6.8% of them seen just once; the ten biggest clones take up about 45%. This sample is part of a study of spatial heterogeneity in lung cancer. In germline, CDR1 is LGHNA, CDR2 YNFKEQ. The V and J ends lost 2 bases and 5 bases respectively, with 9 bases between them. This CDR3 is built from 13 residues. Indicated time point: sample taken at primary tumor resection. This clonotype was obtained from a female donor with early-stage non-small cell lung cancer. The genes are TRBV4-2 and TRBJ1-1; D gene ambiguous. The sequenced sample was PBMCs, obtained at surgery. CDR3 amino acids: CASSQIVATEAFF. Written as DNA, the CDR3 is TGTGCCAGCAGCCAAATAGTTGCTACTGAAGCTTTCTTT.